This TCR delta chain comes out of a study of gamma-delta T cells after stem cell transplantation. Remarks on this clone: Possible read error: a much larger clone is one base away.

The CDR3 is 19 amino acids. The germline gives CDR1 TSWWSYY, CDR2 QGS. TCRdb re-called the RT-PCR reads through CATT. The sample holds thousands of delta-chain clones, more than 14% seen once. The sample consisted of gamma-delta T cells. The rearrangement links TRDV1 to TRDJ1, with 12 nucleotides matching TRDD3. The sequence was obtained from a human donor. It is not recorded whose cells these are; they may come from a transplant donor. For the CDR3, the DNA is TGTGCTCTTGAGGAACTAACTACTGGGGGATACTTGTGTGCCGATAAACTCATCTTT. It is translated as CALEELTTGGYLCADKLIF.